This TCR beta chain originates from a study of blood T cell repertoires in COVID-19. Study context: The origin of the acute and convalescent COVID-19 samples was the United States, Italy and Spain.

The CDR3 has 14 amino acids. J gave up 4 bases and V 0 bases, and 1 base lay outside the gene matches. CDR1 SGHDT and CDR2 YYEEEE come from the germline V gene. Participant ages covered about 18 to 100 years across 25 or so US areas. Membership in each cohort depended on participant-reported clinical history. In the authors' workflow: Quantification of nucleated cells was approximated via reference gene primer amplification. The assay was immunoSEQ multiplex PCR, and TCRdb's table has in-frame clones only and misses some. V and J calls and clone size are as listed in that table; D and trimming were resolved from the DNA. The table records about 210,000 clones, roughly 86% of them present only once.

The sample taken for sequencing was PBMCs or T cells enriched from blood (not recorded which). This TCR came from a man aged 18 to 30 with acute COVID-19. The chain combines TRBV5-6 with TRBJ2-7; 10 positions agree with TRBD2. This CDR3 is CASSLEAGGYEQYF. The CDR3 bases are TGTGCCAGCAGCTTGGAAGCGGGAGGGTACGAGCAGTACTTC.